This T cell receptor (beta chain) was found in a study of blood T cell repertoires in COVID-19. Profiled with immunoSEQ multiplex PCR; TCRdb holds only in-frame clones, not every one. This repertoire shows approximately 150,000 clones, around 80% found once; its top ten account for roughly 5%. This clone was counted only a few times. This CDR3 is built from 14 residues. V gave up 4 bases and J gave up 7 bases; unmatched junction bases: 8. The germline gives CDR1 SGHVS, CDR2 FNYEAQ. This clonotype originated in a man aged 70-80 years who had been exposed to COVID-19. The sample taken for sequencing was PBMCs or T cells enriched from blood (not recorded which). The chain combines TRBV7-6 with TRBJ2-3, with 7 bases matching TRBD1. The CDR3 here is CASSWRGTANTQYF. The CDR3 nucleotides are TGTGCCAGCAGCTGGAGAGGGACAGCCAATACGCAGTATTTT.